What follows are 21 T cell receptor beta chains derived from one specimen sequenced in a study of early T cells in non-severe SARS-CoV-2 infection. TCRdb reanalysed the 5' RACE reads using MiXCR and keeps one entry per CDR3 protein. Here the sample spans around 84,000 distinct CDR3 sequences, around 15% being singletons. Material: whole blood. Every receptor here comes from an adult who was a healthcare worker with PCR-confirmed SARS-CoV-2 infection or an uninfected control (not recorded which).

This CDR3 reads CSVIPGLAGGLAYNEQFF. CDR3 sequence (DNA): TGCAGTGTTATTCCGGGACTAGCGGGAGGGTTGGCCTACAATGAGCAGTTCTTC. The chain links TRBV20-1 to TRBJ2-1; 16 positions agree with TRBD2. The CDR3 runs to 18 residues. The V and J ends lost 7 bases and 2 bases, in that order; junction bases with no gene match: 11. Germline V gene sequence: CDR1 DFQATT, CDR2 SNEGSKA (reference sequence).

This clonotype appeared a few times. The chain has TRBV6-5 and TRBJ1-2; D is unresolved. V gave up 6 bases and J gave up 6 bases, with 14 bases separating them. The germline CDR1 and CDR2 sequences are MNHEY and SVGAGI. The CDR3 is 13 residues long. The CDR3 DNA reads as TGTGCCAGCAGCCACCAGGAGAGGGATGGCTACACCTTC. Encoded protein: CASSHQERDGYTF.

In this sample, this clonotype turned up a few times. V gene TRBV9 combines with J gene TRBJ1-6; TRBD1 matches 7 bases. There are 14 residues in the CDR3. V gave up 4 bases and J gave up 10 bases; unmatched junction bases: 8. Germline V CDR1 and CDR2: SGDLS, YYNGEE. As DNA, the CDR3 is TGTGCCAGCAGCCGTACAGGGGAGGAATCACCCCTCCACTTT. Translation: CASSRTGEESPLHF.

V gene TRBV4-1 combines with J gene TRBJ1-1; D call uncertain. Trimming cost V 1 base and J 4 bases, with 13 bases left between them. Per the germline V gene, CDR1 is MGHRA and CDR2 is YSYEKL. The CDR3 extends over 15 amino acids. The CDR3 loop is CASSQVILDLTEAFF. DNA of the CDR3: TGCGCCAGCAGCCAAGTTATCCTAGACCTCACTGAAGCTTTCTTT.

The chain has TRBV2 and TRBJ2-6; D is uncertain. Trimming pared 5 bases from V and 0 bases from J, leaving 8 bases between. There are 15 residues in the CDR3. From germline, CDR1 is SNHLY and CDR2 FYNNEI. This CDR3 is CASSLDGSGANVLTF. DNA of the CDR3: TGTGCCAGCAGTCTTGACGGCTCTGGGGCCAACGTCCTGACTTTC.

The J gene is TRBJ2-1, the V gene TRBV20-1, with TRBD2 identical over 7 bases. The germline gives CDR1 DFQATT, CDR2 SNEGSKA (reference sequence). CDR3 length equals 15 residues. V was pared by 6 bases and J by 0 bases, with 8 bases of the junction left unmatched. In DNA, the CDR3 is TGCAGTGCAGCGGGGAGGGAGGCCTCCTACAATGAGCAGTTCTTC. Its translation: CSAAGREASYNEQFF.

This clonotype was seen ten or more times. The V gene is TRBV12-3 or TRBV12-4, the J gene TRBJ2-1; 10 bases agree with TRBD2. After removal of 3 bases from V and 8 bases from J, the junction contained 7 bases not matched to a gene. The CDR3 sequence is 15 residues long. CDR3 coding DNA: TGTGCCAGCAGTTTCCCCAGCGGGAGGGGCGATGAGCAGTTCTTC. Its protein is CASSFPSGRGDEQFF.

This clonotype was found many times. This chain links TRBV7-2 with TRBJ2-7, with D uncertain. This CDR3 is 13 amino acids long. From germline, CDR1 is SGHTA and CDR2 FQGNSA. V was pared by 2 bases and J by 0 bases, with 5 bases between. In DNA, the CDR3 is TGTGCCAGCAGCTTACCGGGCTCCTACGAGCAGTACTTC. Encoded protein: CASSLPGSYEQYF.

DNA for the CDR3: TGTGCCAGCAGCTTAGGGCCCGAATCCTACAATGAGCAGTTCTTC. Its translation is CASSLGPESYNEQFF. The V call is TRBV7-7, the J call TRBJ2-1; no definite D call. Germline V CDR1 and CDR2: SSHAT, FNYEAQ (reference sequence). This CDR3 is 15 amino acids long. Between the trimmed V and J ends, which lost 1 base and 1 base, there was a span of 8 bases.

This clonotype was counted a few times. This rearrangement joins TRBV28 to TRBJ1-1; 7 bases fit TRBD1. The germline V gene encodes CDR1 MDHEN and CDR2 SYDVKM. The CDR3 spans 16 residues. V dropped 7 bases and J dropped 0; count of bases not matched to a gene: 11. CDR3 nucleotides: TGTGCCAGCATTCCCCCCCAGGGGGGCATGAACACTGAAGCTTTCTTT. Residues: CASIPPQGGMNTEAFF.

This clonotype has ten or more counts. The V and J genes are TRBV20-1 and TRBJ2-5; D is perhaps TRBD1 or TRBD2 (5 bases each). The CDR3 runs 15 residues. The germline V gene encodes CDR1 DFQATT and CDR2 SNEGSKA (reference sequence). Trimming stripped 5 bases from V and 8 bases from J, with 24 bases between. In DNA form, the CDR3 reads TGCAGTGCTGCTACCGGGGCCGCGTATCAAAGAACCCAGTACTTC. Encoded protein: CSAATGAAYQRTQYF.

This clonotype was seen a few times. This chain links TRBV11-2 with TRBJ2-7; TRBD2 agrees at 13 bases. The germline gives CDR1 SGHAT, CDR2 FQNNGV. The V gene end was trimmed by 4 bases and the J gene end by 5 bases; junction bases not matched to a gene: 8. The CDR3 consists of 16 residues. The CDR3 sequence: CASSSHIGLAGDEQYF. The CDR3 nucleotides are TGTGCCAGCAGCTCTCACATAGGACTAGCGGGAGACGAGCAGTACTTC.

This chain uses TRBV6-1 with TRBJ2-1; TRBD2 matches at 11 bases. The germline V gene encodes CDR1 MNHNS and CDR2 SASEGT. The CDR3 length is 15 residues. V lost 4 bases to trimming and J lost 9 bases; unmatched junction nucleotides: 8. CDR3 nucleotide sequence: TGTGCCAGCAGTGGTACTAGCGGGAGATGGGGTGAGCAGTTCTTC. It encodes CASSGTSGRWGEQFF.

This clonotype has just a few counts. This sequence joins TRBV20-1 and TRBJ1-5; tentatively, D is TRBD1 (6 bases). The V end was cut by 2 bases, the J end by 7 bases, with 18 bases between. This CDR3 comprises 15 residues. The germline CDR1 and CDR2 sequences are DFQATT and SNEGSKA (reference sequence). The CDR3 loop reads CSARRTPQGNQPQHF. The CDR3 coding sequence is TGCAGTGCTAGACGAACACCTCAGGGGAACCAGCCCCAGCATTTT.

This chain links TRBV2 with TRBJ1-1, with D perhaps matching TRBD1 (5 bases). V lost 6 bases to trimming and J lost 1 base, with 12 bases between them. Germline lookup yields CDR1 SNHLY and CDR2 FYNNEI. The CDR3 is made up of 14 amino acids. The CDR3 DNA sequence: TGTGCCAGCAGCCCCCCAGGGAAGAACACTGAAGCTTTCTTT. Amino acid sequence: CASSPPGKNTEAFF.

This clonotype showed up just a few times. J is TRBJ2-7 and V is TRBV5-1; tentatively, D is TRBD1 (5 bases). There are 14 residues in the CDR3. V was cut by 7 bases and J by 7 bases, with 21 bases left in between. Germline loops: CDR1 SGHRS, CDR2 YFSETQ. This CDR3 reads CASYTQASDGEQYF. In DNA, the CDR3 is TGCGCCAGCTACACACAGGCCTCGGATGGGGAGCAGTACTTC.

The sample holds a few counts of this clonotype. The chain employs TRBV29-1 and TRBJ2-4, with 10 bases matching TRBD1. Germline CDR1 and CDR2: SQVTM and ANQGSEA. J lost 16 bases, V lost 0 bases, and 15 bases had no gene match. CDR3 size: 15 residues. The CDR3 protein is CSVEDWDRGLVRGYF. CDR3 DNA sequence: TGCAGCGTTGAAGACTGGGACAGGGGCTTGGTTCGGGGTTACTTC. Using reference TRBV29-1 and TRBJ2-4 for the parts outside the CDR3, the full variable domain is SAVISQKPSRDICQRGTSLTIQCQVDSQVTMMFWYRQQPGQSLTLIATANQGSEATYESGFVIDKFPISRPNLTFSTLTVSNMSPEDSSIYLCSVEDWDRGLVRGYFGAGTRLSVL.

The genes are TRBV7-3 and TRBJ2-7, with D maybe TRBD2 (7 bases). Trimming pared 4 bases from V and 8 bases from J, leaving 12 bases between. Germline values: CDR1 SGHTA, CDR2 FQGTGA. This CDR3 contains 12 residues. CDR3 coding DNA: TGTGCCAGCAGCTCCATCGGGGGGCAGCAGTACTTC. Amino acid sequence: CASSSIGGQQYF.

There are many counts of this clonotype. The genes are TRBV7-8 and TRBJ2-5; the D is unclear. The germline V and J ends were trimmed by 5 bases and 3 bases, with 10 bases remaining between them. There are 13 residues in the CDR3. Germline V gene sequence: CDR1 SGHVS, CDR2 FQNEAQ. CDR3 region: CASSTGVEETQYF. CDR3 nucleotide sequence: TGTGCCAGCAGCACTGGGGTAGAAGAGACCCAGTACTTC.

There are many counts of this clonotype. This rearrangement joins TRBV7-8 to TRBJ2-3; TRBD1 aligns across 7 bases. The germline gives CDR1 SGHVS, CDR2 FQNEAQ. V lost 5 bases, J lost 5 bases, and 4 bases stayed unmatched. This CDR3 has 13 residues. The CDR3 protein is CASSLRDRDTQYF. CDR3 DNA sequence: TGTGCCAGCAGCCTCCGGGACAGAGATACGCAGTATTTT.

In this sample, this clonotype turned up a few times. The V call is TRBV18, the J call TRBJ2-7, with 12 bases lining up with TRBD2. There are 15 residues in the CDR3. J was trimmed by 6 bases and V by 0 bases; bases with no gene match: 3. Germline CDR1 is KGHSH and CDR2 is LQKENI. CDR3 residues: CASSPPPSGRGEQYF. The CDR3 DNA sequence: TGTGCCAGCTCACCACCGCCTAGCGGGAGGGGCGAGCAGTACTTC.